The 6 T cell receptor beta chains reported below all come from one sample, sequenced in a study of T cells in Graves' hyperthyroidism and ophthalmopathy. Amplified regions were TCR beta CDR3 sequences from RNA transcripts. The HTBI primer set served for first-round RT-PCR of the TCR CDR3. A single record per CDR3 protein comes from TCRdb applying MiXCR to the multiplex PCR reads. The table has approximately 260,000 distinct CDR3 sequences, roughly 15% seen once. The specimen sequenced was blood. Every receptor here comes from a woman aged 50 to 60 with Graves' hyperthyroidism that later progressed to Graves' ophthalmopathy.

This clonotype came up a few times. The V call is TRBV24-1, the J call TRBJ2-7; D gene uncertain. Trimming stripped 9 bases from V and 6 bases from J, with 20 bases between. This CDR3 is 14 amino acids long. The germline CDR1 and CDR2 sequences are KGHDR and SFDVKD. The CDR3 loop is CATPRVLTPGEQYF. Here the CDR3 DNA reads TGTGCCACCCCCCGAGTCCTCACACCCGGCGAGCAGTACTTC.

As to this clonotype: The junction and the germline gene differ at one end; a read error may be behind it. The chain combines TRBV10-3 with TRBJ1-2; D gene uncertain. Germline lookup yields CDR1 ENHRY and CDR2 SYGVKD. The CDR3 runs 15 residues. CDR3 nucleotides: TGTGCCGTCAGAGCATCGGTCCTACTTAACTATGGCTACACCTTC. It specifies CAVRASVLLNYGYTF.

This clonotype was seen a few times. CDR3 amino acids: CASSIGPGTGKETQYF. In DNA form, the CDR3 reads TGTGCCAGTAGTATAGGCCCCGGGACAGGGAAAGAGACCCAGTACTTC. The chain uses TRBV19 and TRBJ2-5, with TRBD1 matching 9 bases. Unmatched junction bases numbered 6, after V lost 1 base and J lost 3 bases. This CDR3 is built from 16 residues. Per germline, CDR1 LNHDA and CDR2 SQIVND (reference sequence).

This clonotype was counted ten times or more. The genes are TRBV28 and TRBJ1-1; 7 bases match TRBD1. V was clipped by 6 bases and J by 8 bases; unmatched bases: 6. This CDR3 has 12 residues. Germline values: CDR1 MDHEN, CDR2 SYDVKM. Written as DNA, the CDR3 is TGTGCCAGCAGCGACCCGGGACAGGAAGCTTTCTTT. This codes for CASSDPGQEAFF.

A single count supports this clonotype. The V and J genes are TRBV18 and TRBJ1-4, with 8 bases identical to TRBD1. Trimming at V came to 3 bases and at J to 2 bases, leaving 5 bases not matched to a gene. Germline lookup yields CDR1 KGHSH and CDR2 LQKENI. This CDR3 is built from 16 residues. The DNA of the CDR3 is TGTGCCAGCTCACCTTTCCGACAGGGGACTAATGAAAAACTGTTTTTT. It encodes CASSPFRQGTNEKLFF.

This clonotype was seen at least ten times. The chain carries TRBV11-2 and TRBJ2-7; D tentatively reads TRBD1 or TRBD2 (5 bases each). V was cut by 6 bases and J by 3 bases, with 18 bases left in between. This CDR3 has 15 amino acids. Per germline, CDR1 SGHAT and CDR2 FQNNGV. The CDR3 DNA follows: TGTGCCAGCAGTTCCCTTGGTCGGGACCTCTACGAGCAGTACTTC. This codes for CASSSLGRDLYEQYF.